Each of the 8 T cell receptor beta chains below was sequenced from the same sample in a study of T cells after somatic rescue of genetic block. The repertoire was sequenced with immunoSEQ multiplex PCR; TCRdb's copy has only in-frame clones and lacks some. Of 12,000 or so clones in the sample, roughly 73% were seen once. Sample: peripheral blood mononuclear cells (PBMCs). The receptors were gathered from a boy aged 5-17 years.

The rearrangement uses TRBV18 and TRBJ1-1, with 11 bases that match TRBD1. From germline, CDR1 is KGHSH and CDR2 LQKENI. The CDR3 length is 15 residues. V trimming: 4 bases; J trimming: 6 bases; junction bases outside the gene matches: 7. In DNA, the CDR3 is TGTGCCAGCTCACACCGGACAGGGGGCGACTCTGAAGCTTTCTTT. It is translated as CASSHRTGGDSEAFF.

V gene TRBV7-2 combines with J gene TRBJ1-2; D is uncertain. Trimming stripped 0 bases from V and 8 bases from J, with 19 bases between. The V gene's germline CDR1 is SGHTA and CDR2 FQGNSA. The CDR3 length is 16 residues. This chain's CDR3 is CASSLASFRPRGGYTF. The CDR3 DNA reads as TGTGCCAGCAGCTTAGCATCCTTTCGGCCCCGTGGGGGCTACACCTTC.

The chain employs TRBV2 and TRBJ2-1; 7 positions agree with TRBD2. Germline CDR1 and CDR2: SNHLY and FYNNEI. The CDR3 contains 16 residues. V shed 6 bases and J 3 bases; nucleotides not matched to a gene: 11. The CDR3 spells CASRLGPGLIYNEQFF. The CDR3 nucleotides read TGTGCCAGCAGGTTGGGTCCGGGACTAATCTACAATGAGCAGTTCTTC.

The chain is built from TRBV11-2 and TRBJ1-2, with D unclear. There are 15 residues in the CDR3. V was shortened by 3 bases and J by 5 bases, with 16 bases between the two germline ends. Germline assignment: CDR1 SGHAT and CDR2 FQNNGV. CDR3 nucleotides: TGTGCCAGCAGCTTGGGTGGGGTGGCACGATATGGCTACACCTTC. Amino acids: CASSLGGVARYGYTF.

The rearrangement links TRBV6-6 to TRBJ1-4; D is unclear. V dropped 6 bases and J dropped 7 bases, with 9 bases sitting between them. The germline gives CDR1 MNHNY, CDR2 SVGAGI (reference sequence). CDR3 length: 12 residues. CDR3 in DNA: TGTGCCAGCAGCACTAGAGGTGAAAAACTGTTTTTT. It encodes CASSTRGEKLFF.

The gene calls are TRBV5-1 and TRBJ1-1, with D perhaps TRBD1 (5 bases). The CDR3 totals 14 residues. The ends were cut back, 1 base at V and 1 base at J, with 8 bases in the middle. CDR1 is SGHRS, CDR2 YFSETQ, per germline. CDR3 in DNA: TGCGCCAGCAGCTTGTGGACAACGAACACTGAAGCTTTCTTT. Its protein is CASSLWTTNTEAFF. Looking up the rest from reference TRBV5-1 and TRBJ1-1 gives the full variable domain: KAGVTQTPRYLIKTRGQQVTLSCSPISGHRSVSWYQQTPGQGLQFLFEYFSETQRNKGNFPGRFSGRQFSNSRSEMNVSTLELGDSALYLCASSLWTTNTEAFFGQGTRLTVV.

The chain carries TRBV18 and TRBJ1-4; a weak D match, TRBD1 (6 bases). This CDR3 spans 14 amino acids. Germline loops: CDR1 KGHSH, CDR2 LQKENI. V gave up 3 bases and J gave up 3 bases, with 8 bases separating them. CDR3 in DNA: TGTGCCAGCTCACCCAGGACAGCTAATGAAAAACTGTTTTTT. Protein product: CASSPRTANEKLFF.

V is TRBV4-2 and J is TRBJ2-1, with no clear D. V was pared by 0 bases and J by 6 bases, with 12 bases between. The CDR3 runs to 15 residues. Germline CDR1 and CDR2: LGHNA and YNFKEQ. The DNA for the CDR3 is TGTGCCAGCAGCCAAGATGTGCTAGTTCGCAATGAGCAGTTCTTC. Protein: CASSQDVLVRNEQFF.